This T cell receptor beta chain was retrieved from a study of CD8+ T cells in alopecia areata. General study points: Many expanded lesional clones remained in scalp and blood on tofacitinib. In lesional scalp, particularly from alopecia totalis/universalis, clonality was higher than in normal scalp.

RNA extraction and reverse transcription yielded cDNA as sequencing template. Clones were sequenced by immunoSEQ multiplex PCR, and TCRdb holds only the in-frame ones, with some missing. This sample has about 99,000 clones, with over 75% found just once. Of note for this clone: Its antigen is not identified.

As to treatment: oral pan-JAK inhibitor, 5-10 mg twice daily. The CDR3 is 15 residues long. V lost 3 bases and J lost 2, with 14 bases in between. Germline V gives CDR1 MGHRA, CDR2 YSYEKL. Sequences were derived from CD8+ T cells sorted from blood, sampled between weeks 30 and 35, from a patient treated with tofacitinib. The genes are TRBV4-1 and TRBJ2-7, with D possibly matching TRBD2 (6 bases). The TCR originated in a human donor with alopecia areata. The CDR3 DNA reads TGCGCCAGCAGCCACACCGGGACTCTCCCCTACGAGCAGTACTTC. Protein product: CASSHTGTLPYEQYF.